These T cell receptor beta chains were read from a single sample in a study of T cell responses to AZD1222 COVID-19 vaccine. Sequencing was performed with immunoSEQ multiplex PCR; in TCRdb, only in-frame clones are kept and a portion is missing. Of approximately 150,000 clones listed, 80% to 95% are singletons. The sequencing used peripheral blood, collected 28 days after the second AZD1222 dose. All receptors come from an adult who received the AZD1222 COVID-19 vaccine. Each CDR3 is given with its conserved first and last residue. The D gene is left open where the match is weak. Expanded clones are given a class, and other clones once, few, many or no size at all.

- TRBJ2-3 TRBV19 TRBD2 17 CASSSQTSGHSTDTQYF TGTGCCAGTAGTTCCCAGACTAGCGGACACAGCACAGATACGCAGTATTTT
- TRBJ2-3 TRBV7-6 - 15 CASSPIAGVGDTQYF TGTGCCAGCAGTCCGATCGCAGGGGTCGGAGATACGCAGTATTTT
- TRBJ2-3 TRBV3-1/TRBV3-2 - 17 CASSPGRGEEYTDTQYF TGTGCCAGCAGCCCCGGAAGGGGAGAGGAATACACAGATACGCAGTATTTT
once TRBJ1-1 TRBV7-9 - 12 CASSPPGIPAFF TGTGCCAGCAGCCCTCCAGGGATTCCAGCTTTCTTT
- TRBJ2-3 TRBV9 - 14 CASGGTTGTDTQYF TGTGCCAGCGGTGGGACGACGGGGACAGATACGCAGTATTTT
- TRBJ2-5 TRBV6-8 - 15 CASSYVPGPEETQYF TGTGCCAGCAGTTACGTCCCAGGGCCTGAAGAGACCCAGTACTTC
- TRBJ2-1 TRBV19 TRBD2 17 CASSNIAGARSYNEQFF TGTGCCAGTAGTAACATAGCGGGAGCCCGGTCCTACAATGAGCAGTTCTTC
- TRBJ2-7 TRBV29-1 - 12 CSVGTGNYEQYF TGCAGCGTGGGGACGGGGAACTACGAGCAGTACTTC
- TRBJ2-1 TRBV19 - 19 CASSIRGGNDRSSYNEQFF TGTGCCAGTAGTATCAGGGGGGGAAATGACAGGAGCTCCTACAATGAGCAGTTCTTC
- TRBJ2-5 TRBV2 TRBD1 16 CASSSGQGDGWGTQYF TGTGCCAGCAGTTCAGGACAGGGGGATGGTTGGGGGACCCAGTACTTC
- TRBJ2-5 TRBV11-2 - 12 CASSFVWETQYF TGTGCCAGCAGCTTTGTGTGGGAGACCCAGTACTTC
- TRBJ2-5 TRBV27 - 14 CASSWAGRGETQYF TGTGCCAGCAGTTGGGCAGGTCGTGGGGAGACCCAGTACTTC
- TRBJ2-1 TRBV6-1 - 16 CASSEFEASAYNEQFF TGTGCCAGCAGTGAATTTGAGGCTAGCGCCTACAATGAGCAGTTCTTC
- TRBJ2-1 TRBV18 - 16 CASSPPGGGSYNEQFF TGTGCCAGCTCACCACCGGGGGGAGGATCCTACAATGAGCAGTTCTTC
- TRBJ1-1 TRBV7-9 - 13 CASSPEVGTEAFF TGTGCCAGCAGCCCCGAGGTGGGCACTGAAGCTTTCTTT
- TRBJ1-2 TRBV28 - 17 CAIAGGKRGEMYYGYTF TGTGCCATTGCGGGGGGCAAGAGGGGTGAAATGTACTATGGCTACACCTTC
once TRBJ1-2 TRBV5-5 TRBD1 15 CASSPVGQGANGYTF TGTGCCAGCAGCCCCGTCGGGCAGGGGGCGAATGGCTACACCTTC
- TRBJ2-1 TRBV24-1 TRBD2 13 CATGTSAYNEQFF TGTGCCACGGGGACTAGCGCCTACAATGAGCAGTTCTTC
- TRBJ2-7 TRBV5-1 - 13 CASSLQGTYEQYF TGCGCCAGCAGCTTGCAGGGGACCTACGAGCAGTACTTC
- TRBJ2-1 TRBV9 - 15 CASSLHSPSIDEQFF TGTGCCAGCAGCCTCCACTCACCTAGCATCGATGAGCAGTTCTTC
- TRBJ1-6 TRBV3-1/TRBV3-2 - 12 CASSQASSPLHF TGTGCCAGCAGCCAAGCATCTTCACCCCTCCACTTT
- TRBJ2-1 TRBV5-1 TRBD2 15 CASTDTSGQDNEQFF TGCGCCAGCACCGATACTAGCGGACAAGACAATGAGCAGTTCTTC
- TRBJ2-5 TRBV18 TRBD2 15 CASSPPGTRKETQYF TGTGCCAGCTCACCACCGGGGACTAGAAAGGAGACCCAGTACTTC
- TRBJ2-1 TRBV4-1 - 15 CASSPTPGQAREQFF TGCGCCAGCAGCCCAACCCCGGGCCAGGCCCGGGAGCAGTTCTTC
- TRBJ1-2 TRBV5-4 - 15 CASSYNLGVRYGYTF TGTGCCAGCAGCTACAACCTAGGGGTTCGCTATGGCTACACCTTC
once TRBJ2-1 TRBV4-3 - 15 CASSQQDSSWGEQFF TGCGCCAGCAGCCAGCAGGACAGTTCTTGGGGTGAGCAGTTCTTC
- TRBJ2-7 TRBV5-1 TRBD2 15 CASSLGLAGVGEQYF TGCGCCAGCAGCTTGGGGCTAGCGGGAGTCGGGGAGCAGTACTTC
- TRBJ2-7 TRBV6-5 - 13 CASSPRVPQGLYF TGTGCCAGCAGTCCTCGGGTCCCACAGGGCCTGTACTTC
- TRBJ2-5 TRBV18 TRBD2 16 CASSPDAGGLRITQYF TGTGCCAGCTCACCAGACGCGGGAGGGCTTAGAATTACCCAGTACTTC
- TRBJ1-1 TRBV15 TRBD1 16 CATSAWTGVTNTEAFF TGTGCCACCAGCGCCTGGACAGGGGTAACGAACACTGAAGCTTTCTTT
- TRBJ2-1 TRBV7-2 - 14 CASSRNSRANEQFF TGTGCCAGCAGCCGGAATTCCCGGGCGAATGAGCAGTTCTTC
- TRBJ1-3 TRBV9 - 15 CASSVAVGYGNTIYF TGTGCCAGCAGCGTAGCTGTCGGGTATGGAAACACCATATATTTT
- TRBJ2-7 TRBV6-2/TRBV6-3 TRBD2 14 CASSYGTSGYEQYF TGTGCCAGCAGTTACGGGACTAGCGGCTACGAGCAGTACTTC
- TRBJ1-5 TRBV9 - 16 CASSPTSDGSNQPQHF TGTGCCAGCAGCCCCACCTCGGACGGTAGCAATCAGCCCCAGCATTTT
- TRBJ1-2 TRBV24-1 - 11 CATSDGGGYTF TGTGCCACCAGTGACGGTGGAGGCTACACCTTC
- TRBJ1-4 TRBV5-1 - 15 CASSLGETRSEKLFF TGCGCCAGCAGTCTAGGCGAAACTCGAAGTGAAAAACTGTTTTTT
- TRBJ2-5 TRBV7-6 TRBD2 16 CASSSTRLAGTETQYF TGTGCCAGCAGCTCGACCCGACTAGCGGGGACGGAGACCCAGTACTTC
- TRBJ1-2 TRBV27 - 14 CASSPGPPNYGYTF TGTGCCAGCAGCCCGGGACCGCCAAACTATGGCTACACCTTC
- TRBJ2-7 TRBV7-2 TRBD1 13 CASSDRGRSEQYF TGTGCCAGCAGCGACAGGGGGCGCAGCGAGCAGTACTTC
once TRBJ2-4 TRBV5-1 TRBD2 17 CASSLGLAGVGENIQYF TGCGCCAGCAGCTTGGGACTAGCGGGAGTTGGGGAAAACATTCAGTACTTC
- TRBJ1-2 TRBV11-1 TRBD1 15 CASSLAPGQGYGYTF TGTGCCAGCAGCTTAGCTCCCGGACAGGGCTATGGCTACACCTTC
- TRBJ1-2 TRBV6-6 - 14 CASSYSIASHGYTF TGTGCCAGCAGTTACTCGATAGCCAGCCATGGCTACACCTTC
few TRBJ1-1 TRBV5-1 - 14 CASTKDTMGSEAFF TGCGCCAGCACAAAGGACACGATGGGATCTGAAGCTTTCTTT
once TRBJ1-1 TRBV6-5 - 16 CASSYGTVAANTEAFF TGTGCCAGCAGTTATGGGACGGTCGCAGCGAACACTGAAGCTTTCTTT
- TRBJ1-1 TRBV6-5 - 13 CASSYSSRTEAFF TGTGCCAGCAGTTACTCGAGTAGGACAGAAGCTTTCTTT
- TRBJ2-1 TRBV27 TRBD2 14 CASSWSGEYNEQFF TGTGCCAGCAGTTGGAGCGGGGAGTACAATGAGCAGTTCTTC
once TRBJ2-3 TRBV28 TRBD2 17 CASSYPLKAGGPDTQYF TGTGCCAGCAGTTATCCCCTGAAAGCGGGAGGACCAGATACGCAGTATTTT
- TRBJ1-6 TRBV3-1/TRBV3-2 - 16 CASGMGALPYNSPLHF TGTGCCAGCGGGATGGGGGCCCTTCCTTATAATTCACCCCTCCACTTT
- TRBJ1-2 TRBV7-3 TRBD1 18 CASSAQTPKGQFYYGYTF TGTGCCAGCAGCGCACAAACACCAAAGGGACAGTTCTACTATGGCTACACCTTC
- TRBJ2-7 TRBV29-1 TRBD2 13 CSVWTSASYEQYF TGCAGCGTGTGGACTAGCGCAAGCTACGAGCAGTACTTC
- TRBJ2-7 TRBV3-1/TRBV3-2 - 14 CASSHGFGNYEQYF TGTGCCAGCAGCCATGGTTTCGGGAACTACGAGCAGTACTTC
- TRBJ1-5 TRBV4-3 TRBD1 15 CASSVQTGGNQPQHF TGCGCCAGCAGCGTGCAGACAGGGGGCAATCAGCCCCAGCATTTT
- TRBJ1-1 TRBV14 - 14 CASSPAGPLSQAFF TGTGCCAGCAGCCCAGCAGGGCCGCTTTCTCAAGCTTTCTTT